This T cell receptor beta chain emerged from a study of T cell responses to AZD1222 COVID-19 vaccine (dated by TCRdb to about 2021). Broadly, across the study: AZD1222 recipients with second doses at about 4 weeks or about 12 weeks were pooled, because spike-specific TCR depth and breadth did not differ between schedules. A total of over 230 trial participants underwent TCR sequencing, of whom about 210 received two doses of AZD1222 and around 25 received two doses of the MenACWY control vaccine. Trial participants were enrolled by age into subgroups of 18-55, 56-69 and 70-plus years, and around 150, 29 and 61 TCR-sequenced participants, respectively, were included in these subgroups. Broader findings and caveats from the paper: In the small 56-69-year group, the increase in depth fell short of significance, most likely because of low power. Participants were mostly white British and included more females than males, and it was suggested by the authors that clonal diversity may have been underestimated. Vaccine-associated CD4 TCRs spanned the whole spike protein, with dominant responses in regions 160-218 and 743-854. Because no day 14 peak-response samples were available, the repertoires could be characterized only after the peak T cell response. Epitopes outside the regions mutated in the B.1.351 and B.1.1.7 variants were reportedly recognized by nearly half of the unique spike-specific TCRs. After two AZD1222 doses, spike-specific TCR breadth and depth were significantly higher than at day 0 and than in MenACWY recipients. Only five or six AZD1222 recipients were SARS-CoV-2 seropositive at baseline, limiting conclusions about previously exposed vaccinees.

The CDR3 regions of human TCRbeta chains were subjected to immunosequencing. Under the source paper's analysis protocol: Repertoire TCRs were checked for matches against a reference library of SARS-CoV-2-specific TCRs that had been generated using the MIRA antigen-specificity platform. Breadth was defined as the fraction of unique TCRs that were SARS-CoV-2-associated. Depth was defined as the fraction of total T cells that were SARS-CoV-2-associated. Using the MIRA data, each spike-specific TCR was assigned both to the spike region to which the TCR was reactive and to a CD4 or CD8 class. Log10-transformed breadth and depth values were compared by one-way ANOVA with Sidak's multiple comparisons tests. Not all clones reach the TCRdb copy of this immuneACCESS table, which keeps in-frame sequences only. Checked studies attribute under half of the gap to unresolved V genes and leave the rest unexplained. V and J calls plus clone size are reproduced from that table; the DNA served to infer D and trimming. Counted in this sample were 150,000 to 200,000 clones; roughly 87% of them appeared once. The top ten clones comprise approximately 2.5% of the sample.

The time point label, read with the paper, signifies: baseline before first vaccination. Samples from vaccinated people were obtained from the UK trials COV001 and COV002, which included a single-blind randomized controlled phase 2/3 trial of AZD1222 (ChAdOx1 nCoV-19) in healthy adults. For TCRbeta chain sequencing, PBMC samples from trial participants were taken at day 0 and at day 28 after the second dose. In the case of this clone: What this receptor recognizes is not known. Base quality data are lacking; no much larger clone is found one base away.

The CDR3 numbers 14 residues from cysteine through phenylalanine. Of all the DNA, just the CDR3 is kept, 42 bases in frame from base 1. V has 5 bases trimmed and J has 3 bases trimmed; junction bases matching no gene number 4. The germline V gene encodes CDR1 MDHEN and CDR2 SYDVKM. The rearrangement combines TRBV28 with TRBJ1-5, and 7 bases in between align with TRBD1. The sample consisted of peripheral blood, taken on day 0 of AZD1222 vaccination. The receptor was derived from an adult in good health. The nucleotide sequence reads TGTGCCAGCAGTCCTGGGACAGCCAATCAGCCCCAGCATTTT. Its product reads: CASSPGTANQPQHF.